The present T cell receptor beta chain was sequenced within a study of blood T cell repertoires in COVID-19. Study details: Donors in Cohort 3 counted as recovered after two negative PCRs, clearance, or symptom resolution. In each case, the material was cDNA or gDNA derived from T cells, B-cell-depleted T cells, or PBMCs.

V lost 4 bases, J lost 7 bases, and 7 bases stayed unmatched. The CDR3 extends over 13 amino acids. CDR1 is SGHTS and CDR2 is YDEGEE in the germline V gene. Those who participated ranged in age from about 18 to 89 years and resided in about two dozen US areas. Donors were grouped by their self-reported clinical history. Data came from immunoSEQ multiplex PCR; TCRdb stores just in-frame clones and leaves some out. The sample has 250,000 to 300,000 clones, more than 70% seen once. V and J are TRBV5-8 and TRBJ2-7, with 8 bases matching TRBD1. The source is a woman aged 55-70 years in a cohort exposed to, infected with or recovered from COVID-19 (not recorded which). Specimen: PBMCs or T cells enriched from blood (not recorded which). The CDR3, as DNA: TGTGCCAGCAGCCTGGACAGGGCGCGGGAGCAGTACTTC. It codes for CASSLDRAREQYF.